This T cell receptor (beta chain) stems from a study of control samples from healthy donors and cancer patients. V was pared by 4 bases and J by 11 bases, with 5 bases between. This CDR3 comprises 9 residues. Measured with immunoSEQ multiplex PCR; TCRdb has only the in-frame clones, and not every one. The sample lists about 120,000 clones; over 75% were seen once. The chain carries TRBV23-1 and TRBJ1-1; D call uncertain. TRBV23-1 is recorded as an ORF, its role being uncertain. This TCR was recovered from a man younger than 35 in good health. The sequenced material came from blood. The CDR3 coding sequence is TGCGCCAGCAGTCCTCCGGCTTTCTTT. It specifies CASSPPAFF.